This TCR beta chain was profiled in a study of shared clonotypes between healthy human individuals. The study's findings and limits: Larger estimated richness was generally seen in naive subsets than in memory subsets.

Genomic DNA per cell subset filled all wells of several immunoSEQ plates. Here immunoSEQ multiplex PCR was the method, and the copy in TCRdb shows in-frame clones only, minus some. The sample has more than 2,000,000 clones, approximately 95% seen once. On this clone itself: Its antigen is not identified.

V trimming: 6 bases; J trimming: 2 bases; junction bases outside the gene matches: 7. The CDR3 covers 15 residues. CDR1 and CDR2 from the germline V gene are MDHEN and SYDVKM. The receptor was isolated from a man aged 18 to 30 in good health. Some clones in this sample may be carry-over from other donors' samples. V and J are TRBV28 and TRBJ2-1, with 7 bases lining up with TRBD2. Sequenced: naive CD4+ T cells from PBMCs. Subset of the sample: CD45RA+ positively selected. The CDR3 protein is CASRPGGGTYNEQFF. The CDR3 bases are TGTGCCAGCAGACCGGGAGGAGGTACCTACAATGAGCAGTTCTTC.